This T cell receptor (beta chain) is from a study of blood T cell repertoires in COVID-19. CDR1 SGHRS and CDR2 YFSETQ come from the germline V gene. The V gene lost 0 bases and the J gene lost 5 bases, with 8 bases spanning the gap. The CDR3 consists of 13 residues. Clones were read by immunoSEQ multiplex PCR, and TCRdb kept only the in-frame ones, dropping some. The data hold hundreds of thousands of clones, with 85% observed a single time. The Seattle patients, enrolled during active infection, were followed longitudinally. This sequence was found in a man aged 50 or older with COVID-19, enrolled during active disease. The source material was peripheral blood. This chain uses TRBV5-1 with TRBJ2-5, with no clear D. The DNA for the CDR3 is TGCGCCAGCAGCTTGGTCCAGTACGAGACCCAGTACTTC. Protein: CASSLVQYETQYF.